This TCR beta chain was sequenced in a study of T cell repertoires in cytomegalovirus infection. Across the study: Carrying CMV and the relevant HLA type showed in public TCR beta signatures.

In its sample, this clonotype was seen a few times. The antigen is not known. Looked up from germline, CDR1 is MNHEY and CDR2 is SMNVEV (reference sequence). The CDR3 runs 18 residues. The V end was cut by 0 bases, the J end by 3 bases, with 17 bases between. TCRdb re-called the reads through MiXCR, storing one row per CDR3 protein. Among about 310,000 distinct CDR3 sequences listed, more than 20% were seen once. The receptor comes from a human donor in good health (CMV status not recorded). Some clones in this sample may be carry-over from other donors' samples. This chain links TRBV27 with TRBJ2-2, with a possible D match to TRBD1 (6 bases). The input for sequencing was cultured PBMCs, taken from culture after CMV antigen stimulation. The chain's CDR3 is CASSLSGATGTYTGELFF. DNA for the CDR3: TGTGCCAGCAGTTTATCAGGAGCAACAGGGACCTACACCGGGGAGCTGTTTTTT.